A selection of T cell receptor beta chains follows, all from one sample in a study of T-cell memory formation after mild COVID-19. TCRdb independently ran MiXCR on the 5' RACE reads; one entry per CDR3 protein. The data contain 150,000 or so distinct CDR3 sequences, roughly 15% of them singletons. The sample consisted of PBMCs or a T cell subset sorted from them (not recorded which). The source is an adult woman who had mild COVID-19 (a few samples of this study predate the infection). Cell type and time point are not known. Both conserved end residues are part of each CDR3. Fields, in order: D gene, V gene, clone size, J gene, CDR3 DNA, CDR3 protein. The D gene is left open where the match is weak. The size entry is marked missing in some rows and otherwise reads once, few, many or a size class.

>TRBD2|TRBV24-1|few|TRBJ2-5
TGTGCCACCAGTGGAGTAGTGGGACTAGCGGTCGGAGGAGTGCGGAAGACCCAGTACTTC
CATSGVVGLAVGGVRKTQYF
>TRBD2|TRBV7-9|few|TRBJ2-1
TGTGCCAGCAGCATTAGCGGGAGTTACAATGAGCAGTTCTTC
CASSISGSYNEQFF
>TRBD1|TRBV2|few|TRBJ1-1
TGTGCCAGCAGCGAAGGACCATACAGGGGTTGGAACACTGAAGCTTTCTTT
CASSEGPYRGWNTEAFF
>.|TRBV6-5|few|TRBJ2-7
TGTGCCAGCAGTTACTCGATTACGGGGCTCACCTACGAGCAGTACTTC
CASSYSITGLTYEQYF
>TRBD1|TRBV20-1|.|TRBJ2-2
TGCAGTGCAGTCCTCCGACAGGGCAGTACCGGGGAGCTGTTTTTT
CSAVLRQGSTGELFF
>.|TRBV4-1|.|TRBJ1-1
TGCGCCAGCAGCCAACGCTCCGGACTGGGAAAGGCTTTCTTT
CASSQRSGLGKAFF
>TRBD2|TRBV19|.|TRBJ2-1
TGTGCCAGTAGTCAACTAGCGGGAGTCTTCAATGAGCAGTTCTTC
CASSQLAGVFNEQFF
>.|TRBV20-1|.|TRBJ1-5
TGCAGTGCTAGTTTCGTCCGTGGGCAGCCCCAGCATTTT
CSASFVRGQPQHF
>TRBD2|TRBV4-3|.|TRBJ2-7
TGCGCCAGCAGCCAAGATGCCACTAGCGGGTGGTACGAGCAGTACTTC
CASSQDATSGWYEQYF
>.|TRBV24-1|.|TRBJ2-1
TGTGCCACCAGTGATTTCCGGGACACCGGGGGCAATGAGCAGTTCTTC
CATSDFRDTGGNEQFF
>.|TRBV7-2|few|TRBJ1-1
TGTGCCAGCAGCTTAAGGTGGCAGGTGAACACTGAAGCTTTCTTT
CASSLRWQVNTEAFF
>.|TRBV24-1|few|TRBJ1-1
TGTGCCACCAGCCCCGCGACGTCGCGGAGCACTGAAGCTTTCTTT
CATSPATSRSTEAFF
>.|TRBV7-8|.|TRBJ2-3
TGTGCCAGCGTCGAAACGCTAAGGGCGGTCCGAAACCCAGATACGCAGTATTTT
CASVETLRAVRNPDTQYF
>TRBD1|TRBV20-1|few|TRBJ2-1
TGCAGTGCTAGGAGGGGACAGGGTCGCAATGAGCAGTTCTTC
CSARRGQGRNEQFF
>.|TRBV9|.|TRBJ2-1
TGTGCCAGCAGCGTAGCTTTACTTAGCTCCTACAATGAGCAGTTCTTC
CASSVALLSSYNEQFF
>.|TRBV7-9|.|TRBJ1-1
TGTGCCAGCATAGGAGGGGGGTGGCTATTGAACACTGAAGCTTTCTTT
CASIGGGWLLNTEAFF
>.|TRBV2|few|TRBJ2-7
TGTGCCAGCAGGGAAAAGGGTCACTACGAGCAGTACTTC
CASREKGHYEQYF
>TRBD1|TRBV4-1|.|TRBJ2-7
TGCGCCAGCAGCCAAGAGACAGGGGGCATAGAGCAGTACTTC
CASSQETGGIEQYF
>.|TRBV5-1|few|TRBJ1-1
TGCGCCAGCAGCTTGAGAGGGGGAGCTTTCTTT
CASSLRGGAFF
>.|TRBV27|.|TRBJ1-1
TGTGCCAGCAGTCCCGTAGAGGGGAGTATCAACACTGAAGCTTTCTTT
CASSPVEGSINTEAFF
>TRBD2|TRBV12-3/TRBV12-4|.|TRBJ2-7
TGTGCCAGCAGTTTACGGCGGGGGGCTGCTCTCTACGAGCAGTACTTC
CASSLRRGAALYEQYF
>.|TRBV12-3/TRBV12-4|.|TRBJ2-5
TGTGCCAGCAGCATCGCGACTAGACAAGAGACCCAGTACTTC
CASSIATRQETQYF
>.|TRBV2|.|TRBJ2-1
TGTGCCAGCAGCAAAGAGGGGGGCTCCTACAATGAGCAGTTCTTC
CASSKEGGSYNEQFF
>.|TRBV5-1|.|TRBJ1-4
TGCGCCAGCAGCTTCGGGGAAGCTAATGAAAAACTGTTTTTT
CASSFGEANEKLFF
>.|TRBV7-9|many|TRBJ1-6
TGTGCCAGCAGCTTCACGCCACCTGGAGATTCACCCCTCCACTTT
CASSFTPPGDSPLHF
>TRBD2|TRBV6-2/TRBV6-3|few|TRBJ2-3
TGTGCCAGCAGATCGACTAGCGGGAGGCTGGGCACAGATACGCAGTATTTT
CASRSTSGRLGTDTQYF
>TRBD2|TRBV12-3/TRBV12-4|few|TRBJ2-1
TGTGCCAGCAGACAAACTAGCGGTGAGCAGTTCTTC
CASRQTSGEQFF
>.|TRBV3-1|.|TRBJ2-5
TGTGCCAGCAGCTTCTTACTCGAAGAGACCCAGTACTTC
CASSFLLEETQYF
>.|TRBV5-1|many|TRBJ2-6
TGCGCCAGCAGCTTGGGGGCTGGGGCCAACGTCCTGACTTTC
CASSLGAGANVLTF
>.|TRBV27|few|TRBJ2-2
TGTGCCAGCAGTCTGATGGACGGGGGGCTGTTTTTT
CASSLMDGGLFF
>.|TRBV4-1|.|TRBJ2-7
TGCGCTAGCAGCCAAGAGGGGACTTCCAACTACGAGCAGTACTTC
CASSQEGTSNYEQYF
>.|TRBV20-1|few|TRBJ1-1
TGCAGTGCTAGTTTGGGGGAGACTGAAGCTTTCTTT
CSASLGETEAFF
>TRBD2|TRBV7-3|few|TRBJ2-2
TGTGCCAGCAGCTCCGGACTAGCGGGAATGGGTAACACCGGGGAGCTGTTTTTT
CASSSGLAGMGNTGELFF
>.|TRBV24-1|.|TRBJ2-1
TGTGCCACCAGTCCCGGACGTGGTCCCTTCAATGAGCAGTTCTTC
CATSPGRGPFNEQFF
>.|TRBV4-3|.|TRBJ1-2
TGCGCCAGCTCCGCATCGCGGACGAGAGAAGGCTACACCTTC
CASSASRTREGYTF
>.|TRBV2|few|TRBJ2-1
TGTGCCAGCAGTAGACAGGTCAGCTCCTACAATGAGCAGTTCTTC
CASSRQVSSYNEQFF
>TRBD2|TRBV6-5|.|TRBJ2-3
TGTGCCAGCAGTTACGGGGCGGGAGGGAGCACAGATACGCAGTATTTT
CASSYGAGGSTDTQYF
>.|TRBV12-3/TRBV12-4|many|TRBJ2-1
TGTGCCAGCAGTCCCCACCTGGCCTTCGGGGATGAGCAGTTCTTC
CASSPHLAFGDEQFF
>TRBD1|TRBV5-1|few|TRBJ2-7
TGCGCCAGCAGCACTCGACAGGGGGCTAACCCCTACGAGCAGTACTTC
CASSTRQGANPYEQYF
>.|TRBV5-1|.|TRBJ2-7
TGCGCCAGCAGCTTGGGAGTCGGGGGAGTCTCCTACGAGCAGTACTTC
CASSLGVGGVSYEQYF
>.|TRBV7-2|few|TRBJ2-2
TGTGCCAGCAGCTTAGTGAGGGCTTCAAGGGCCGGGGAGCTGTTTTTT
CASSLVRASRAGELFF
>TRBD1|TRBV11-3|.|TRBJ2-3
TGTGCCAGCAGCTTAGTTACCGGGACAGGGAGCACAGATACGCAGTATTTT
CASSLVTGTGSTDTQYF
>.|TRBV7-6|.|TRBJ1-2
TGTGCCAGCAGCGGCCGGGGAGACAGACATTGGGGATATGGCTACACCTTC
CASSGRGDRHWGYGYTF
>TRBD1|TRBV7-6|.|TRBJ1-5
TGTGCCAGCAGCTTAGAAGGGACAGGGCTGGATCAGCCCCAGCATTTT
CASSLEGTGLDQPQHF
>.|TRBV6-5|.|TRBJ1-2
TGTGCCAGCAAAGATCCGGGGTCCTATGGCTACACCTTC
CASKDPGSYGYTF
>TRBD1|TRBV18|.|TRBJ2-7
TGTGCCAGCTCACCACAGGGGACAGGGGGCGGCTACGAGCAGTACTTC
CASSPQGTGGGYEQYF
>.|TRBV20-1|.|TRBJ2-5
TGCAGTGCTAAATCCGGGACTGAAGAGACCCAGTACTTC
CSAKSGTEETQYF
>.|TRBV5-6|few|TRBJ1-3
TGTGCCAGCAGCTTGGAGACGGGGGTCTACTCTGGAAACACCATATATTTT
CASSLETGVYSGNTIYF
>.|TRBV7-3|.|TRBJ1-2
TGTGCCAGCAGCCCGGGAGGGGGTGCGGCAGGCTACACCTTC
CASSPGGGAAGYTF
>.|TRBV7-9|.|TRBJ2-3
TGTGCCAGCAGCTTAGGGTTTCAGGGGCTAGATACGCAGTATTTT
CASSLGFQGLDTQYF
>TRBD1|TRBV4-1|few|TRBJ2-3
TGCGCCAGCAGCCGCCCCCGGGACAGGGACACAGATACGCAGTATTTT
CASSRPRDRDTDTQYF
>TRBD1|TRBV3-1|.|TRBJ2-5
TGTGCCAGCAGCTGGACAGGGGGCGAAGAGACCCAGTACTTC
CASSWTGGEETQYF
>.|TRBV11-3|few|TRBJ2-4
TGTGCCAGCAGCTCAGCTCAGGGGGGAACGAACATTCAGTACTTC
CASSSAQGGTNIQYF